The clone carrying this T cell receptor beta chain occurred many times. What it binds is unknown. Germline CDR1 is DFQATT and CDR2 is SNEGSKA (reference sequence). The J segment lost 8 bases and the V segment lost 3 bases, leaving 16 bases of the junction unmatched. The CDR3 covers 18 residues. 5'RACE generated cDNA with 10-nucleotide random UMIs. TCRdb recomputed calls from the 5' RACE reads with MiXCR, one row per CDR3 protein. The table has some 68,000 distinct CDR3 sequences, roughly an eighth seen once. The data derive from a study of neurological immune-mediated disorders. Study conclusions and caveats: Whereas HTLV-1-associated myelopathy showed the most TCR clonal expansion, multiple sclerosis showed the least, with levels below those of healthy controls.

Time point of the sample: longitudinal time-point 1 (baseline). PBMCs numbering 2 million and stored at -80 C yielded the unsorted libraries. Sample: PBMCs. The receptor was derived from a female donor with HTLV-1-associated myelopathy (HAM/TSP). The V gene is TRBV20-1, the J gene TRBJ2-1; 13 bases agree with TRBD2. CDR3 in DNA: TGCAGTGCTAGTAAGACTAGCGGGGGGCCATTACAAAGGGATGAGCAGTTCTTC. Its translation is CSASKTSGGPLQRDEQFF.